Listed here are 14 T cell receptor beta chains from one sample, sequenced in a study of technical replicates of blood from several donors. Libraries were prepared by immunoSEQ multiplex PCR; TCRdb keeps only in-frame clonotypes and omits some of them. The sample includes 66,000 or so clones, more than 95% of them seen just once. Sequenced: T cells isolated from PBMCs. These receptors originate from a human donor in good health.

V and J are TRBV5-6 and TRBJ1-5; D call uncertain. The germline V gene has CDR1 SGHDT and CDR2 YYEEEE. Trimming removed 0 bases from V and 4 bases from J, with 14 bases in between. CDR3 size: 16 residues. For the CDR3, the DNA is TGTGCCAGCAGCTTGGGAGGGATTTCGGGGAATCAGCCCCAGCATTTT. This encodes CASSLGGISGNQPQHF. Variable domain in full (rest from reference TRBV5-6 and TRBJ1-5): DAGVTQSPTHLIKTRGQQVTLRCSPKSGHDTVSWYQQALGQGPQFIFQYYEEEERQRGNFPDRFSGHQFPNYSSELNVNALLLGDSALYLCASSLGGISGNQPQHFGDGTRLSIL.

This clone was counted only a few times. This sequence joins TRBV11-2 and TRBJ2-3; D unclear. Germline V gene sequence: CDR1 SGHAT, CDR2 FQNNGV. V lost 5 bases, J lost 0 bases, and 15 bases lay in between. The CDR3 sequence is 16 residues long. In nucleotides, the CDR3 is TGTGCCAGCAGCCCCTTCTTGGCAGGTAGCACAGATACGCAGTATTTT. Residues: CASSPFLAGSTDTQYF.

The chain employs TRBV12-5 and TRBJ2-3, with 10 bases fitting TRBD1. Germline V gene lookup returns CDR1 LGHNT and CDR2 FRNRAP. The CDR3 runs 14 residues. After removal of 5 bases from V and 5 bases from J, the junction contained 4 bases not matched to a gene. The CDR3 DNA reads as TGTGCTAGTGGTCCCGGACAGGGGGGAGATACGCAGTATTTT. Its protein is CASGPGQGGDTQYF.

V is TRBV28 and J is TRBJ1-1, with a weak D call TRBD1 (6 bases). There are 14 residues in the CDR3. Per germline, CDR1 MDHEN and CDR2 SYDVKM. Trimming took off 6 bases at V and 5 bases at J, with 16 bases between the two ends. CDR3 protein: CASRPTSGATEAFF. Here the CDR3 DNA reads TGTGCCAGCAGGCCAACCTCAGGGGCGACTGAAGCTTTCTTT.

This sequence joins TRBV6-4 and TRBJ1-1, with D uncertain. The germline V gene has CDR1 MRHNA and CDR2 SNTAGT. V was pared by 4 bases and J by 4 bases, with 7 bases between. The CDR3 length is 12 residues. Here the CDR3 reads CASSGRITEAFF. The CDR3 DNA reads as TGTGCCAGCAGTGGTAGAATCACTGAAGCTTTCTTT.

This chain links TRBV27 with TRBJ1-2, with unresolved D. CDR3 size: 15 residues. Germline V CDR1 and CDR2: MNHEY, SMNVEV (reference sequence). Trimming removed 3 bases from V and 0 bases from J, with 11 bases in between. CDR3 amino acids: CASSFSATTNYGYTF. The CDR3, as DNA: TGTGCCAGCAGTTTTAGTGCCACTACTAACTATGGCTACACCTTC.

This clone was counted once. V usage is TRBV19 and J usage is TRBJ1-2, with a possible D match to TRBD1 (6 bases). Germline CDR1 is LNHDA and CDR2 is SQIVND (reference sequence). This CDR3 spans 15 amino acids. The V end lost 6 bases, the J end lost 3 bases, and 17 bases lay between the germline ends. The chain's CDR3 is CASRSGHLTDYGYTF. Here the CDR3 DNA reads TGTGCCAGTAGGTCGGGACACCTGACCGACTATGGCTACACCTTC.

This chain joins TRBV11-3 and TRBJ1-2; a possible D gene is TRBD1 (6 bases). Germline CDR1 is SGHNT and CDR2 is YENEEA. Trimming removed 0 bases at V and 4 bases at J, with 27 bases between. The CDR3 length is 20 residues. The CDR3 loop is CASSLDLGPLQGSRGYGYTF. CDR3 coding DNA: TGTGCCAGCAGCTTAGATCTGGGGCCCCTACAGGGAAGTCGTGGCTATGGCTACACCTTC.

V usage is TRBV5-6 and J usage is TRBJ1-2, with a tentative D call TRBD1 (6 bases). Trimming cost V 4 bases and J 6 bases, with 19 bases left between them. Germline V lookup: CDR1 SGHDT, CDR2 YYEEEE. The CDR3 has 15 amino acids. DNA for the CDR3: TGTGCCAGCAGCCACATCCTAGGGGCAGGGGATGGCTACACCTTC. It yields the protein CASSHILGAGDGYTF.

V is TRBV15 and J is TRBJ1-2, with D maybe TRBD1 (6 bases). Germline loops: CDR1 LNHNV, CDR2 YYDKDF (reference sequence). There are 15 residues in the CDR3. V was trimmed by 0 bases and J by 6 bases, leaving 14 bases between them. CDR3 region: CATSRDSGQYNGYTF. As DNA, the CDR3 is TGTGCCACCAGCAGAGATTCCGGACAGTACAATGGCTACACCTTC.

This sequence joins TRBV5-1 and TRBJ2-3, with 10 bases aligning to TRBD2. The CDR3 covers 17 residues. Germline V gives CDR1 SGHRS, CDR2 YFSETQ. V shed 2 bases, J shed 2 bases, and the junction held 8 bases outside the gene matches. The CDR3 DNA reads TGCGCCAGCAGCTTAGATAAAGCGGGGGGGTACACAGATACGCAGTATTTT. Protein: CASSLDKAGGYTDTQYF.

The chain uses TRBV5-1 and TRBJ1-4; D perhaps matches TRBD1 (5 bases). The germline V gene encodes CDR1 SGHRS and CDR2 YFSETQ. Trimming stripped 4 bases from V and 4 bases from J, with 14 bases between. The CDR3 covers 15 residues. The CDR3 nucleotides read TGCGCCAGCAGCGTAGACCCTCAGGGTAATGAAAAACTGTTTTTT. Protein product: CASSVDPQGNEKLFF.

The DNA for the CDR3 is TGTGCCTGGAGGGGGAGACTAGCGGGGTTCCAAGAGACCCAGTACTTC. This codes for CAWRGRLAGFQETQYF. The rearrangement links TRBV30 to TRBJ2-5; 11 bases align to TRBD2. V shed 3 bases, J shed 1 base, and the junction held 7 bases outside the gene matches. Germline CDR1 is GTSNPN and CDR2 is SVGIG (reference sequence). The CDR3 is 16 amino acids.

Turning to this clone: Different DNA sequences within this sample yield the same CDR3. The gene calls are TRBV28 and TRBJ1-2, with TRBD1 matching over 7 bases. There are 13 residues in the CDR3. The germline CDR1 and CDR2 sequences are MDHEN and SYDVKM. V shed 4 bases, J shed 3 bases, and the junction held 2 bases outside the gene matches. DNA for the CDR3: TGTGCCAGCAGTTCGGGACAGCACTATGGCTACACCTTC. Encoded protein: CASSSGQHYGYTF.